Shown below are 18 T cell receptor beta chains from a single sample sequenced in a study of spatial heterogeneity in lung cancer. The time point denotes: sample taken at primary tumor resection. Whole RNA came from tumor, nontumor lung or frozen PBMC and was sequenced without being sorted. TCRdb called the 5' RACE reads again in MiXCR, with one record for every CDR3 protein. This sample has 49,000 or so distinct CDR3 sequences, with approximately 12% found just once. This specimen was PBMCs, taken at surgery. These receptors were obtained from a female donor with early-stage non-small cell lung cancer.

This clonotype occurred a few times. The V call is TRBV21-1, the J call TRBJ1-5; TRBD1 is taken as the D call from the table, unchecked against the DNA. TRBV21-1 is flagged as a pseudogene. This CDR3 contains 16 residues. In nucleotides, the CDR3 is TGTGCCAGCAGCATTACCACCAGGGGGCTTAGTCAGCCCCAGCATTTT. Its protein is CASSITTRGLSQPQHF.

This clonotype was counted only a few times. V usage is TRBV20-1 and J usage is TRBJ1-6; 10 nucleotides line up with TRBD1. In germline, CDR1 is DFQATT, CDR2 SNEGSKA (reference sequence). Germline trimming cut 6 bases from V and 7 bases from J; bases unmatched to any gene: 9. This CDR3 contains 15 residues. This chain's CDR3 is CSAEPDRGRNSPLHF. As DNA, the CDR3 is TGCAGTGCAGAACCCGACAGGGGGCGAAATTCACCCCTCCACTTT.

This clonotype was seen a few times. The chain links TRBV28 to TRBJ1-1; 9 bases line up with TRBD1. Per germline, CDR1 MDHEN and CDR2 SYDVKM. V lost 6 bases and J lost 5; bases outside the gene matches: 4. The CDR3 spans 13 residues. CDR3 nucleotide sequence: TGTGCCAGCAGATCGGGACAGGGTACTGAAGCTTTCTTT. Translating gives CASRSGQGTEAFF. Full variable domain (missing parts from reference TRBV28 and TRBJ1-1): DVKVTQSSRYLVKRTGEKVFLECVQDMDHENMFWYRQDPGLGLRLIYFSYDVKMKEKGDIPEGYSVSREKKERFSLILESASTNQTSMYLCASRSGQGTEAFFGQGTRLTVV.

The chain is built from TRBV5-1 and TRBJ2-7, with D possibly matching TRBD1 (5 bases). CDR1 SGHRS and CDR2 YFSETQ come from the germline V gene. V lost 2 bases, J lost 5 bases, and 11 bases lay in between. The CDR3 is made up of 13 amino acids. The CDR3: CASSLGVPNEQYF. The CDR3 nucleotides read TGCGCCAGCAGCTTAGGGGTTCCCAACGAGCAGTACTTC.

This clonotype was detected only a few times. The chain carries TRBV19 and TRBJ2-1; D is tentatively TRBD1 or TRBD2 (6 bases each). The V and J ends lost 5 bases and 6 bases respectively, with 11 bases between them. The CDR3 sequence is 13 residues long. CDR1 LNHDA and CDR2 SQIVND come from the germline V gene (reference sequence). The CDR3 sequence is CASSPGARNEQFF. Here the CDR3 DNA reads TGTGCCAGTAGTCCGGGGGCCCGCAATGAGCAGTTCTTC.

This clonotype occurred a few times. V usage is TRBV5-1 and J usage is TRBJ1-1, with D perhaps TRBD1 (5 bases). V lost 0 bases to trimming and J lost 2 bases, with 14 bases between them. Germline V gives CDR1 SGHRS, CDR2 YFSETQ. The length of the CDR3 is 16 residues. The DNA for the CDR3 is TGCGCCAGCAGCTTGGGCCCTGCGGGGGGAAACACTGAAGCTTTCTTT. This encodes CASSLGPAGGNTEAFF.

The chain carries TRBV13 and TRBJ2-7; 9 bases are a match to TRBD1. This CDR3 has 14 amino acids. Germline V gene lookup returns CDR1 PRHDT and CDR2 FYEKMQ (reference sequence). V was pared by 6 bases and J by 4 bases, with 7 bases of the junction left unmatched. CDR3 nucleotide sequence: TGTGCCAGCAGTGCCGGGACAGGGCGGTACGAGCAGTACTTC. Protein: CASSAGTGRYEQYF.

This clonotype was seen a handful of times. The rearrangement joins TRBV5-4 to TRBJ2-2, with TRBD1 identical over 10 bases. There are 17 residues in the CDR3. Losses at the gene ends were 5 bases for V and 0 bases for J; bases not matched to a gene: 7. The germline CDR1 and CDR2 sequences are SGHNT and YYREEE (reference sequence). Written as DNA, the CDR3 is TGTGCCAGCAGTCATGGGACAGGGGCTTCGAACACCGGGGAGCTGTTTTTT. Its protein product is CASSHGTGASNTGELFF.

The rearrangement links TRBV27 to TRBJ1-2; 8 bases fit TRBD1. The CDR3 contains 13 residues. The germline V gene encodes CDR1 MNHEY and CDR2 SMNVEV (reference sequence). Germline trimming cut 2 bases from V and 10 bases from J; bases unmatched to any gene: 6. In DNA, the CDR3 is TGTGCCAGCAGTTTAAGGGGACAGGACGTCTACACCTTC. It translates to CASSLRGQDVYTF.

A few counts support this clonotype. The chain employs TRBV11-2 and TRBJ2-3; unclear D gene. Trimming pared 5 bases from V and 6 bases from J, leaving 15 bases between. This CDR3 contains 14 residues. Germline lookup yields CDR1 SGHAT and CDR2 FQNNGV. The CDR3 reads CASSPGGPLDTQYF. As DNA, the CDR3 is TGTGCCAGCAGCCCCGGTGGCCCTCTTGATACGCAGTATTTT.

This clonotype appeared a few times. V and J are TRBV29-1 and TRBJ2-3, with D perhaps TRBD1 or TRBD2 (6 bases each). This CDR3 has 14 amino acids. Trimming took off 6 bases at V and 4 bases at J, with 17 bases between the two ends. From germline, CDR1 is SQVTM and CDR2 ANQGSEA. Here the CDR3 reads CSVSGGGVADTQYF. CDR3 sequence (DNA): TGCAGCGTCTCCGGAGGGGGAGTGGCAGATACGCAGTATTTT.

The chain recombines TRBV20-1 with TRBJ2-5; possibly TRBD1 or TRBD2 for D (5 bases each). Trimming took 6 bases from V and 5 from J, leaving 19 bases between them. From germline, CDR1 is DFQATT and CDR2 SNEGSKA (reference sequence). CDR3 length: 14 amino acids. The DNA of the CDR3 is TGCAGTGCCTCGTTCCGAGGGGCCGTGGAGACCCAGTACTTC. Translated, it gives CSASFRGAVETQYF.

This clonotype was observed a handful of times. CDR3 amino acids: CASSFSVTSPEWSSYNEQFF. CDR3 nucleotides: TGTGCCAGCAGCTTCTCGGTGACTAGCCCAGAATGGAGCTCCTACAATGAGCAGTTCTTC. The chain combines TRBV11-2 with TRBJ2-1; 7 nucleotides align to TRBD2. The CDR3 has 20 residues. Germline V CDR1 and CDR2: SGHAT, FQNNGV. Trimming cost V 3 bases and J 0 bases; bases outside gene matches: 17. Together with reference TRBV11-2 and TRBJ2-1, the CDR3 gives the full variable domain: EAGVAQSPRYKIIEKRQSVAFWCNPISGHATLYWYQQILGQGPKLLIQFQNNGVVDDSQLPKDRFSAERLKGVDSTLKIQPAKLEDSAVYLCASSFSVTSPEWSSYNEQFFGPGTRLTVL.

The rearrangement links TRBV6-1 to TRBJ1-1; D is possibly TRBD1 (5 bases). V lost 4 bases to trimming and J lost 5 bases, with 14 bases between them. The CDR3 has 14 residues. The germline V gene has CDR1 MNHNS and CDR2 SASEGT. This chain's CDR3 is CASSGTQGSTEAFF. The CDR3 region has the DNA TGTGCCAGCAGTGGGACCCAGGGTTCGACTGAAGCTTTCTTT.

This clonotype was seen ten or more times. This chain uses TRBV3-1 with TRBJ1-1, with 10 bases fitting TRBD1. The germline V gene has CDR1 LGHDT and CDR2 YNNKEL (reference sequence). J lost 10 bases, V lost 1 base, and 6 bases had no gene match. The CDR3 is 14 residues long. CDR3 nucleotide sequence: TGTGCCAGCAGCCAAGCGGGACAGGGGTTGCGAGCTTTCTTT. Translation gives CASSQAGQGLRAFF.

At least ten counts were recorded for this clonotype. The rearrangement uses TRBV5-4 and TRBJ1-1, with D uncertain. Between the trimmed V and J ends, which lost 5 bases and 6 bases, there was a span of 14 bases. CDR1 and CDR2 (germline): SGHNT, YYREEE (reference sequence). The CDR3 loop spans 13 amino acids. The CDR3 nucleotides read TGTGCCAGCAGGCTTGCGCCGGAGGCTGAAGCTTTCTTT. Its protein product is CASRLAPEAEAFF.

This chain joins TRBV6-5 and TRBJ2-3; 7 bases agree with TRBD2. J was trimmed by 2 bases and V by 6 bases; bases with no gene match: 8. CDR1 and CDR2 from the germline V gene are MNHEY and SVGAGI. CDR3 length: 15 residues. The CDR3 here is CASRTGGTTTDTQYF. DNA of the CDR3: TGTGCCAGCAGAACAGGCGGGACTACCACAGATACGCAGTATTTT.

This chain uses TRBV3-1 with TRBJ2-2; D may be TRBD1 (5 bases). CDR3 length: 14 residues. The V end was cut by 6 bases, the J end by 1 base, with 9 bases between. Germline CDR1 and CDR2: LGHDT and YNNKEL (reference sequence). CDR3 sequence reads: CASRRQRNTGELFF. DNA for the CDR3: TGTGCCAGCAGGCGACAGAGGAACACCGGGGAGCTGTTTTTT.